A selection of T cell receptor beta chains follows, all from one sample in a study of T cell repertoires in cytomegalovirus infection. Each CDR3 protein gets one entry after TCRdb re-called the reads with MiXCR. The sample yields some 800,000 distinct CDR3 sequences, around a third seen once. What these receptors recognize is not known. The specimen was cultured CD8+ T cells from PBMCs, collected from culture after CMV antigen stimulation. The receptors derive from a human donor in good health (CMV status not recorded). Some clones in this sample may be carry-over from other donors' samples. CDR3s include the opening cysteine and the closing phenylalanine or tryptophan. A D gene is named only where the DNA matches it firmly. Some rows mark clone size as missing; the rest say once, few, many or name a class of expanded clone.

d_call: .
clone_size: many
j_call: TRBJ2-2
v_call: TRBV6-5
cdr3_nt: TGTGCCAGCAGACAGGGTACCACCGGGGAGCTGTTTTTT
cdr3_aa: CASRQGTTGELFF

d_call: TRBD1
clone_size: many
j_call: TRBJ2-1
v_call: TRBV6-5
cdr3_nt: TGTGCCAGCAGTTCGCCCATAATCGACAGGGGAAGCCACCTAGGCAATGAGCAGTTCTTC
cdr3_aa: CASSSPIIDRGSHLGNEQFF

d_call: .
clone_size: .
j_call: TRBJ1-5
v_call: TRBV10-3
cdr3_nt: TGTGCCATCAGTGAGTCCTGGAAGTGGCTGCCCCAGCATTTT
cdr3_aa: CAISESWKWLPQHF

d_call: .
clone_size: .
j_call: TRBJ2-5
v_call: TRBV7-2
cdr3_nt: TGTGCCAGCAGCTGGTGGGGGGGGCACCAAGAGACCCAGTACTTC
cdr3_aa: CASSWWGGHQETQYF

d_call: TRBD1
clone_size: few
j_call: TRBJ2-7
v_call: TRBV12-5
cdr3_nt: TGTGCTAGTGGTTATTTGACAGGGGACGAGCAGTACTTC
cdr3_aa: CASGYLTGDEQYF

d_call: .
clone_size: many
j_call: TRBJ2-5
v_call: TRBV7-9
cdr3_nt: TGTGCCAGCAGCGCCGGGGGGACCCAGTACTTC
cdr3_aa: CASSAGGTQYF

d_call: TRBD1
clone_size: many
j_call: TRBJ2-1
v_call: TRBV7-2
cdr3_nt: TGTGCCAGCAGCTGGACAGGGGGAGAGAATGAGCAGTTCTTC
cdr3_aa: CASSWTGGENEQFF

d_call: .
clone_size: .
j_call: TRBJ1-2
v_call: TRBV4-3
cdr3_nt: TGCGCCAGCAGCCAAGATGCCACGGGGGTTGGCTACACCTTC
cdr3_aa: CASSQDATGVGYTF

d_call: TRBD1
clone_size: .
j_call: TRBJ1-5
v_call: TRBV4-1
cdr3_nt: TGCGCCAGCAGCCAAGATGACAGGGGGCGTCAGCCCCAGCATTTT
cdr3_aa: CASSQDDRGRQPQHF

d_call: .
clone_size: .
j_call: TRBJ1-1
v_call: TRBV6-1
cdr3_nt: TGTGCCAGCAGTGAAGCCAGGGGATGGGAGGCTTTCTTT
cdr3_aa: CASSEARGWEAFF

d_call: .
clone_size: few
j_call: TRBJ2-1
v_call: TRBV7-9
cdr3_nt: TGTGCCAGCAGCTCACCCCGGGACTGGGCCTACAATGAGCAGTTCTTC
cdr3_aa: CASSSPRDWAYNEQFF

d_call: .
clone_size: few
j_call: TRBJ2-7
v_call: TRBV6-5
cdr3_nt: TGTGCCACCAATAAAGTGGGGGACGGTTTCTACGAGCAGTACTTC
cdr3_aa: CATNKVGDGFYEQYF

d_call: TRBD2
clone_size: few
j_call: TRBJ2-1
v_call: TRBV6-5
cdr3_nt: TGTGCCAGCAGTTACTCTAGGACTAGCGGGTTTAGTGAGCAGTTCTTC
cdr3_aa: CASSYSRTSGFSEQFF

d_call: .
clone_size: few
j_call: TRBJ2-2
v_call: TRBV7-9
cdr3_nt: TGTGCCAGCAGCTCAGCTTCAAGGCCCGGGGAGCTGTTTTTT
cdr3_aa: CASSSASRPGELFF

d_call: TRBD1
clone_size: .
j_call: TRBJ1-2
v_call: TRBV9
cdr3_nt: TGTGCCAGCAGCGTTAAATCTACAGGGGGCGTCTATGGCTACACCTTC
cdr3_aa: CASSVKSTGGVYGYTF

d_call: .
clone_size: .
j_call: TRBJ2-3
v_call: TRBV7-6
cdr3_nt: TGTACCAGCAGCTCCCCTCTTACAGATACGCAGTATTTT
cdr3_aa: CTSSSPLTDTQYF

d_call: .
clone_size: .
j_call: TRBJ2-3
v_call: TRBV4-1
cdr3_nt: TGCGCCAGCAGCCATGCAGATACGCAGTATTTT
cdr3_aa: CASSHADTQYF

d_call: .
clone_size: few
j_call: TRBJ1-4
v_call: TRBV4-1
cdr3_nt: TGCGCCAGCAGCCAGTTCGGGGTCACTAATGAAAAACTGTTTTTT
cdr3_aa: CASSQFGVTNEKLFF

d_call: .
clone_size: .
j_call: TRBJ2-5
v_call: TRBV27
cdr3_nt: TGTGCCAGCAACTCGGGGGAGACCCAGTACTTC
cdr3_aa: CASNSGETQYF

d_call: TRBD2
clone_size: .
j_call: TRBJ2-1
v_call: TRBV27
cdr3_nt: TGTGCCAGCAGTCCACTAGTTAGCGGGGGCCTCTCCTACAATGAGCAGTTCTTC
cdr3_aa: CASSPLVSGGLSYNEQFF

d_call: .
clone_size: few
j_call: TRBJ2-5
v_call: TRBV2
cdr3_nt: TGTGCCAGCAGTGAATGGTCCCAAGAGACCCAGTACTTC
cdr3_aa: CASSEWSQETQYF

d_call: .
clone_size: .
j_call: TRBJ1-1
v_call: TRBV19
cdr3_nt: TGTGCCAGTAGTACCCCCCCAGGGGCTACTGAAGCTTTCTTT
cdr3_aa: CASSTPPGATEAFF

d_call: .
clone_size: .
j_call: TRBJ1-5
v_call: TRBV9
cdr3_nt: .
cdr3_aa: CASSVGPGQGNQPQHF

d_call: TRBD1
clone_size: .
j_call: TRBJ1-1
v_call: TRBV13
cdr3_nt: TGTGCCAGCAGCTTAATTTCTCAACAGGGGGCTTTCTTT
cdr3_aa: CASSLISQQGAFF

d_call: TRBD1
clone_size: .
j_call: TRBJ1-2
v_call: TRBV19
cdr3_nt: TGTGCCAGTAGTACCGGGACAGGGAATGGCTACACCTTC
cdr3_aa: CASSTGTGNGYTF

d_call: .
clone_size: .
j_call: TRBJ1-2
v_call: TRBV6-2/TRBV6-3
cdr3_nt: TGTGCCAGCAGTTACTCGAGTAAAGGGTTCCACTATGGCTACACCTTC
cdr3_aa: CASSYSSKGFHYGYTF

d_call: TRBD1
clone_size: few
j_call: TRBJ1-1
v_call: TRBV29-1
cdr3_nt: TGCAGCGTTCGGGACAGCGTCACTGAAGCTTTCTTT
cdr3_aa: CSVRDSVTEAFF